The 7 T cell receptor beta chains below were found in one sample sequenced in a study of blood T cells in healthy people across ages. For the second PCR, which ran for about 6 to 11 cycles, a sample-barcoded 5' primer and a J-beta primer mix were used. TCRdb processed the 5' RACE reads anew with MiXCR; each CDR3 protein has one entry. The table has some 1 million distinct CDR3 sequences, less than 50% seen once. Specimen: blood. These receptors were taken from a woman in her sixties in good health.

As regards this clonotype: This may come from a read error, since a much larger clone is one base off. CDR3 DNA sequence: TGTGCCAGCAGCGTAGCGCCGGGTTCCGACGAGCAGTACTTC. It is translated as CASSVAPGSDEQYF. V gene TRBV9 combines with J gene TRBJ2-4; D is unclear. The DNA end is more similar to TRBJ2-7, so the J call may be wrong. From germline, CDR1 is SGDLS and CDR2 YYNGEE. The CDR3 totals 14 residues.

The chain carries TRBV5-4 and TRBJ2-7; the D is unclear. V lost 5 bases and J lost 2, with 17 bases in between. Germline values: CDR1 SGHNT, CDR2 YYREEE (reference sequence). The CDR3 covers 15 residues. Here the CDR3 reads CASSSDTQTTYEQYF. The CDR3 DNA reads as TGTGCCAGCAGTTCAGACACGCAGACGACCTACGAGCAGTACTTC. The whole variable domain, remainder taken from reference TRBV5-4 and TRBJ2-7, is ETGVTQSPTHLIKTRGQQVTLRCSSQSGHNTVSWYQQALGQGPQFIFQYYREEENGRGNFPPRFSGLQFPNYSSELNVNALELDDSALYLCASSSDTQTTYEQYFGPGTRLTVT.

The gene calls are TRBV20-1 and TRBJ1-2; the D gene is possibly TRBD1 (6 bases). V gave up 3 bases and J gave up 6 bases, with 11 bases separating them. There are 12 residues in the CDR3. The germline V gene has CDR1 DFQATT and CDR2 SNEGSKA (reference sequence). CDR3 residues: CSARDSHHGYTF. DNA for the CDR3: TGCAGTGCTAGGGACAGCCACCATGGCTACACCTTC.

The V and J genes are TRBV5-1 and TRBJ2-2; 8 nucleotides line up with TRBD1. Per germline, CDR1 SGHRS and CDR2 YFSETQ. Trimming took 4 bases from V and 8 from J; bases not matched to a gene: 10. CDR3 length: 15 residues. CDR3 loop: CASSKGQESSGELFF. Written as DNA, the CDR3 is TGCGCCAGCAGCAAGGGACAGGAAAGCTCGGGGGAGCTGTTTTTT.

This clonotype was recorded at least ten times. The chain employs TRBV25-1 and TRBJ2-5; D gene unclear. This CDR3 is built from 12 residues. Per the germline V gene, CDR1 is MGHDK and CDR2 is SYGVNS. Trimming shortened V by 3 bases and J by 5 bases, and 7 bases separated the two germline ends. CDR3 nucleotide sequence: TGTGCCAGCAGTGAGCTTACTGAGACCCAGTACTTC. The encoded protein is CASSELTETQYF.

Here the CDR3 reads CASSASSSRLNIQYF. For the CDR3, the DNA is TGTGCCAGCAGTGCGAGTAGCTCAAGGTTAAACATTCAGTACTTC. The gene calls are TRBV6-1 and TRBJ2-4, with D uncertain. Germline CDR1 and CDR2: MNHNS and SASEGT. This CDR3 has 15 amino acids. Trimming took 4 bases from V and 6 from J, leaving 16 bases between them.

The chain employs TRBV12-3 or TRBV12-4 and TRBJ2-4; a weak D match, TRBD1 (7 bases). This CDR3 has 14 amino acids. Trimming took off 6 bases at V and 8 bases at J, with 17 bases between the two ends. For the CDR3, the DNA is TGTGCCAGCAGCTGGAGGGGGCGCGTGGACATTCAGTACTTC. Its translation is CASSWRGRVDIQYF.